These 24 T cell receptor beta chains came from one sample sequenced in a study of CXCR3-negative and CXCR3-positive naive CD8 T cells. In preparing the TRB cDNA libraries, 5' RACE with UMI labels was used. Following a re-call of the 5' RACE reads, TCRdb has one entry per CDR3 protein and lacks DNA. The sample data list fewer than 60,000 distinct CDR3 sequences. Sequences were obtained from memory CD8+ T cells from blood. Receptor source: a human donor in good health. Some clones in this sample may be carry-over from other donors' samples.

V usage is TRBV28 and J usage is TRBJ2-1; TCRdb proposes TRBD1, but this gene call is untestable without DNA. Germline V gives CDR1 MDHEN, CDR2 SYDVKM. This CDR3 spans 16 amino acids. CDR3 in amino acids: CASTGAGLFGDNEQFF. The whole variable domain, remainder taken from reference TRBV28 and TRBJ2-1, is DVKVTQSSRYLVKRTGEKVFLECVQDMDHENMFWYRQDPGLGLRLIYFSYDVKMKEKGDIPEGYSVSREKKERFSLILESASTNQTSMYLCASTGAGLFGDNEQFFGPGTRLTVL.

The chain joins TRBV29-1 to TRBJ1-1; the D gene TCRdb calls, TRBD1, cannot be checked with no DNA. Per germline, CDR1 SQVTM and CDR2 ANQGSEA. This CDR3 region has 16 residues. CDR3: CSVGAQRGGGDTEAFF. Together with reference TRBV29-1 and TRBJ1-1, the CDR3 gives the full variable domain: SAVISQKPSRDICQRGTSLTIQCQVDSQVTMMFWYRQQPGQSLTLIATANQGSEATYESGFVIDKFPISRPNLTFSTLTVSNMSPEDSSIYLCSVGAQRGGGDTEAFFGQGTRLTVV.

This chain joins TRBV29-1 and TRBJ2-2; checking the TCRdb D call of TRBD1 is not possible without DNA. The CDR3 spans 11 residues. Germline CDR1 is SQVTM and CDR2 is ANQGSEA. This CDR3 is CSAGQTGELFF.

This chain uses TRBV20-1 with TRBJ2-5; the TRBD1 assignment by TCRdb is unverifiable without DNA. This CDR3 region has 12 residues. Germline values: CDR1 DFQATT, CDR2 SNEGSKA (reference sequence). The CDR3 spells CSASRGDRAQYF.

This sequence joins TRBV7-6 and TRBJ2-7; TCRdb selects TRBD1, and the lack of DNA leaves this call unchecked. CDR3 length: 13 residues. CDR1 is SGHVS and CDR2 is FNYEAQ in the germline V gene. The CDR3 is CASSPEARDEQYF.

The chain recombines TRBV18 with TRBJ2-3; checking the TCRdb D call of TRBD2 is not possible without DNA. This CDR3 is built from 19 residues. Germline CDR1 is KGHSH and CDR2 is LQKENI. CDR3 amino acids: CASSPMTSGGEFSTDTQYF.

The rearrangement links TRBV29-1 to TRBJ2-3; checking the TCRdb D call of TRBD2 is not possible without DNA. The germline V gene has CDR1 SQVTM and CDR2 ANQGSEA. The CDR3 is 15 residues long. This CDR3 is CSVAGGTPSTDTQYF.

The chain uses TRBV6-2 or TRBV6-3 and TRBJ2-1; TCRdb lists TRBD2, though no DNA is available to test this call. The CDR3 extends over 15 amino acids. CDR1 and CDR2 (germline): MNHEY, SVGEGT. CDR3 region: CASSFTGTRWNEQFF.

V and J are TRBV5-5 and TRBJ2-2; TCRdb picks TRBD1, but there is no DNA to check that call. The CDR3 runs 18 residues. CDR1 and CDR2 (germline): SGHKS, YYEKEE (reference sequence). The CDR3 loop reads CASSLSGTGTENTGELFF.

The chain has TRBV29-1 and TRBJ2-3; TCRdb's D call of TRBD2 is untestable without DNA. The CDR3 totals 13 residues. The germline V gene has CDR1 SQVTM and CDR2 ANQGSEA. CDR3 region: CSSRDYGADTQYF.

This chain connects TRBV29-1 to TRBJ2-5; with no DNA, the TCRdb D assignment of TRBD1 cannot be verified. The CDR3 loop spans 13 amino acids. Germline V gene data show CDR1 as SQVTM and CDR2 as ANQGSEA. CDR3 protein: CSVDRELQETQYF.

V and J are TRBV5-6 and TRBJ1-2. Germline V lookup: CDR1 SGHDT, CDR2 YYEEEE. The CDR3 covers 13 residues. CDR3 in amino acids: CASSLEGFYGYTF.

The gene calls are TRBV6-4 and TRBJ2-7. The germline V gene encodes CDR1 MRHNA and CDR2 SNTAGT. The CDR3 is 14 residues long. CDR3 sequence: CASSEGSTVGEQYF.

The rearrangement joins TRBV7-3 to TRBJ2-5; TCRdb selects TRBD1, and the lack of DNA leaves this call unchecked. Looked up from germline, CDR1 is SGHTA and CDR2 is FQGTGA. This CDR3 has 15 residues. CDR3 amino acids: CASSPGGADQETQYF.

This chain joins TRBV30 and TRBJ2-7; the D call from TCRdb, TRBD2, cannot be confirmed without DNA. The CDR3 sequence is 14 residues long. Germline values: CDR1 GTSNPN, CDR2 SVGIG (reference sequence). CDR3 protein: CAWRGLTSSYEQYF.

This chain links TRBV4-3 with TRBJ2-6; TCRdb's D call, TRBD2, is unchecked because there is no DNA. The CDR3 length is 16 residues. Germline V gene sequence: CDR1 LGHNA, CDR2 YSLEER. CDR3: CASSHRGGTGANVLTF.

This sequence joins TRBV7-2 and TRBJ2-7; TCRdb names TRBD1, which stays unverified in the absence of DNA. This CDR3 spans 14 amino acids. Germline values: CDR1 SGHTA, CDR2 FQGNSA. This chain's CDR3 is CASSPDIGDDEQYF.

The chain joins TRBV4-3 to TRBJ2-7. This CDR3 comprises 14 residues. Germline CDR1 LGHNA, CDR2 YSLEER. This CDR3 is CASSQERTDYEQYF.

This chain links TRBV7-8 with TRBJ2-1; as DNA is missing, the TRBD1 call by TCRdb cannot be tested. This CDR3 has 13 amino acids. CDR1 and CDR2 (germline): SGHVS, FQNEAQ. This CDR3 reads CASKGQDYNEQFF.

The V call is TRBV7-2, the J call TRBJ2-7; absent DNA, TCRdb's TRBD1 call cannot be checked. Germline CDR1 is SGHTA and CDR2 is FQGNSA. CDR3 size: 14 residues. The CDR3 is CASSFAGGPYEQYF.

The chain recombines TRBV12-3 or TRBV12-4 with TRBJ1-5; TCRdb's D call of TRBD1 is untestable without DNA. This CDR3 has 19 amino acids. The chain's CDR3 is CASSFHSVRGSVQNQPQHF.

V gene TRBV2 combines with J gene TRBJ1-1. This CDR3 is 13 amino acids long. Germline V gene lookup returns CDR1 SNHLY and CDR2 FYNNEI. CDR3 loop: CASVKDRSTEAFF.

This chain joins TRBV30 and TRBJ2-5; no DNA is available, so the TRBD1 call from TCRdb remains unchecked. The CDR3 has 16 residues. Germline V gives CDR1 GTSNPN, CDR2 SVGIG (reference sequence). The CDR3 here is CAWLRDGTEYQETQYF.

The chain uses TRBV28 and TRBJ2-7; TCRdb outputs TRBD2, but without DNA this stays unchecked. This CDR3 comprises 13 residues. Germline CDR1 is MDHEN and CDR2 is SYDVKM. The CDR3 spells CASSLWGPREQYF.